This TCR beta chain was found in a study of T cell responses to AZD1222 COVID-19 vaccine. Study observations and caveats: With two AZD1222 doses given, Spike-specific TCR breadth and depth both rose. Along spike, vaccine-associated CD4 TCRs were found throughout, with dominance at 160-218 and 743-854. Scientists sampled the repertoires only once the peak T cell response had passed. Clonal diversity was possibly underestimated, and the donors were mostly white British, with more females.

TCRdb's table, derived via immunoSEQ multiplex PCR, lists solely in-frame clones and lacks some. The sample shows about 130,000 clones, roughly nine tenths of them seen only once. The length of the CDR3 is 13 residues. Deletions cut 2 bases from V and 4 bases from J, with 11 bases between. Germline V gives CDR1 GTSNPN, CDR2 SVGIG (reference sequence). About this clone: What it recognizes is unknown. Within the sample, other DNA sequences also encode this same CDR3.

This chain joins TRBV30 and TRBJ1-2; the D gene is possibly TRBD1 (6 bases). Material: peripheral blood, obtained 28 days after the second AZD1222 dose. The clonotype was recovered from an adult who received the AZD1222 COVID-19 vaccine. In nucleotides, the CDR3 is TGTGCCTGGAGTCGTGACAGGCCCTATGGCTACACCTTC. Its protein product is CAWSRDRPYGYTF. The full variable domain, with the rest looked up from reference TRBV30 and TRBJ1-2, is SQTIHQWPATLVQPVGSPLSLECTVEGTSNPNLYWYRQAAGRGLQLLFYSVGIGQISSEVPQNLSASRPQDRQFILSSKKLLLSDSGFYLCAWSRDRPYGYTFGSGTRLTVV.